This T cell receptor (beta chain) was found in a study of shared clonotypes between healthy human individuals. Study details: Ranging from 18 to 49 in age, donors were a couple of women and three men. Overall study results and limits: Relative to their counterparts shared across all four donors, non-shared clonotypes exhibited diminished generation probabilities.

The CDR3 consists of 13 residues. From germline, CDR1 is SGHKS and CDR2 YYEKEE (reference sequence). Trimming shortened V by 0 bases and J by 6 bases, and 9 bases separated the two germline ends. The authors split each subset's genomic DNA evenly across several immunoSEQ plates. The method was immunoSEQ multiplex PCR; TCRdb's version includes in-frame clones alone and lacks a portion of them. The table includes some 95,000 clones, approximately 75% detected once. Of note for this clone: What it recognizes is unknown.

This receptor was identified in a man aged 25 to 45 in good health. The sequencing sample was made of memory CD8+ T cells sorted from blood. Subset given: CD45RO+ cells pooled with CCR7-negative TemRA cells. The J gene is TRBJ1-2, the V gene TRBV5-5, with D tentatively TRBD1 (5 bases). CDR3 DNA sequence: TGTGCCAGCAGCTTGGTAGGGGTAGATGGCTACACCTTC. Its translation: CASSLVGVDGYTF. Supplemented by reference TRBV5-5 and TRBJ1-2, the full variable domain reads DAGVTQSPTHLIKTRGQQVTLRCSPISGHKSVSWYQQVLGQGPQFIFQYYEKEERGRGNFPDRFSARQFPNYSSELNVNALLLGDSALYLCASSLVGVDGYTFGSGTRLTVV.